The clone carrying this TCR beta chain appeared once. Its specificity is not known. The J segment lost 2 bases and the V segment lost 5 bases, leaving 8 bases of the junction unmatched. Germline V gene lookup returns CDR1 SGHAT and CDR2 FQNNGV. This CDR3 comprises 15 residues. The data were taken from a study of cytomegalovirus exposure and HLA in healthy donors. Findings and limits, study-wide: Per a prior analysis, the majority of TCR beta V segments were productive roughly 87% or roughly 30% of the time. Clonal expansion, a later analysis showed, was greater in HLA-associated TCR beta chains than in equally common others. Among CMV-associated TCR beta chains, most appeared HLA-restricted in a later analysis.

Vbeta (60) and Jbeta (13) primers were used in the PCR. Clones were sequenced by immunoSEQ multiplex PCR, and TCRdb holds only the in-frame ones, with some missing. In the table there are 190,000 or so clones, over 80% of which are singletons. This TCR was recovered from a man between 45 and 60 years old in good health and CMV-seronegative. The sequencing sample was made of PBMCs. The chain employs TRBV11-2 and TRBJ2-7, with 8 positions matching TRBD2. The CDR3 DNA follows: TGTGCCAGCAGCCGCTTAGCGGGACCTACCTACGAGCAGTACTTC. This encodes CASSRLAGPTYEQYF.